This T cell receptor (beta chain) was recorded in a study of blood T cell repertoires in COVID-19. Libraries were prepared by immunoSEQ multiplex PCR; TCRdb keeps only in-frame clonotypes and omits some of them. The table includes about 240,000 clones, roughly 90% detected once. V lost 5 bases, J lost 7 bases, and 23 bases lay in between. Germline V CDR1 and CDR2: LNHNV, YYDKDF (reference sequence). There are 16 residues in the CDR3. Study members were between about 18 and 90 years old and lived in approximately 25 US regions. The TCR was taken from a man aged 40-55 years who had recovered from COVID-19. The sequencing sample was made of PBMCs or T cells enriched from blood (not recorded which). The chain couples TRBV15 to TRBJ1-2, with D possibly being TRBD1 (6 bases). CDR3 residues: CATSASRLGAGGGYTF. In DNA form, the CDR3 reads TGTGCCACCAGCGCCTCCCGATTGGGGGCGGGTGGTGGCTACACCTTC. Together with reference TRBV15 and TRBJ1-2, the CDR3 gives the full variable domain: DAMVIQNPRYQVTQFGKPVTLSCSQTLNHNVMYWYQQKSSQAPKLLFHYYDKDFNNEADTPDNFQSRRPNTSFCFLDIRSPGLGDTAMYLCATSASRLGAGGGYTFGSGTRLTVV.